A single TCR beta chain is shown here with its context. Its matching antigen is unknown. The CDR3 length is 16 residues. Germline-derived CDR1 and CDR2 are MNHNS and SASEGT. Trimming removed 4 bases from V and 0 bases from J, with 14 bases in between. In every patient, relapse followed autologous stem cell transplantation, while exposure to brentuximab vedotin differed. The source of the sample is a study of PD-1 blockade in classical Hodgkin lymphoma. Background on the study: Nivolumab 3 mg/kg was given intravenously every 2 weeks. Study-wide results and caveats: When nivolumab was started under 1 year after ASCT, patients were excluded. By C4D1, diversity of CD4+ TCRs had risen significantly, whereas that of CD8+ TCRs had not. Newly diagnosed patients had diversity similar to the baseline diversity of complete responders.

Data came from immunoSEQ multiplex PCR; TCRdb stores just in-frame clones and leaves some out. The sample lists approximately 37,000 clones; 78% were seen once. The chain is built from TRBV6-1 and TRBJ2-3; D is ambiguous. This TCR derives from a human donor with classical Hodgkin lymphoma. Source: peripheral blood mononuclear cells (PBMCs), taken at baseline. The CDR3 DNA reads TGTGCCAGCAGTGCCCCAGGAACCTCTAGCACAGATACGCAGTATTTT. Translation gives CASSAPGTSSTDTQYF.